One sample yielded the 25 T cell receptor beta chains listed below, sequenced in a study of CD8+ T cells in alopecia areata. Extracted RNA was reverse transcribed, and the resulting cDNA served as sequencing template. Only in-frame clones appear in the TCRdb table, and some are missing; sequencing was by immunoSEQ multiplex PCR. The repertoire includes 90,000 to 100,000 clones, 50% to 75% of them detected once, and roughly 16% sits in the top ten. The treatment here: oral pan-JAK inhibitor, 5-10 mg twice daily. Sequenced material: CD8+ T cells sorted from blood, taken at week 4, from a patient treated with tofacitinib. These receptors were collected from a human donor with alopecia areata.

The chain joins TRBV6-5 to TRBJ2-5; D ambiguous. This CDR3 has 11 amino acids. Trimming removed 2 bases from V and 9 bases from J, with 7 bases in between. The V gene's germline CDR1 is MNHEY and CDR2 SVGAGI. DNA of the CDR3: TGTGCCAGCAGTTACCCCCCGGCCCAGTACTTC. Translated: CASSYPPAQYF.

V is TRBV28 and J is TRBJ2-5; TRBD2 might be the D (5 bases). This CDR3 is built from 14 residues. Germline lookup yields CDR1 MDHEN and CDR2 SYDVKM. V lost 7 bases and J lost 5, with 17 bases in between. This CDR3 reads CASTPSGIWETQYF. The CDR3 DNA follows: TGTGCCAGCACCCCCAGCGGAATCTGGGAGACCCAGTACTTC.

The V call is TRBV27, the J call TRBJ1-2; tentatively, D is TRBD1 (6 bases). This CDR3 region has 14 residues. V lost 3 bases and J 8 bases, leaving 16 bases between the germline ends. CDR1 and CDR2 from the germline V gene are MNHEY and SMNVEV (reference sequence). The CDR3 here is CASSFTQGFIGYTF. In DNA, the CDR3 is TGTGCCAGCAGTTTCACACAGGGTTTTATCGGCTACACCTTC.

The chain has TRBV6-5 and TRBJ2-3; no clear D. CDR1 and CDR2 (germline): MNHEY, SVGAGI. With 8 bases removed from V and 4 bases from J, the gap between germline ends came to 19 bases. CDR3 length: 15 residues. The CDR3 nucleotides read TGTGCCAGCCGAAGATGGACCTCCGACCCAGATACGCAGTATTTT. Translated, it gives CASRRWTSDPDTQYF.

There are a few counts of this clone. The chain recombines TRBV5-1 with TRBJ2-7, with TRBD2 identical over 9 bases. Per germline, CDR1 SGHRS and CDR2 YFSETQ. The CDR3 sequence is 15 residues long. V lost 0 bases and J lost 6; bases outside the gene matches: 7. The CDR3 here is CASSLEAGGPLEQYF. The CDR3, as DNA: TGCGCCAGCAGCTTGGAAGCGGGAGGTCCGCTCGAGCAGTACTTC.

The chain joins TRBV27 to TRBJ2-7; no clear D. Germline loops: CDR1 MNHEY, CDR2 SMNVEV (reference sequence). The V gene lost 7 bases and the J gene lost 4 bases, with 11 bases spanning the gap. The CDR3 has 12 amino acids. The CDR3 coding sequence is TGTGCCAGCAAGCTACAGTGGTACGAGCAGTACTTC. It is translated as CASKLQWYEQYF.

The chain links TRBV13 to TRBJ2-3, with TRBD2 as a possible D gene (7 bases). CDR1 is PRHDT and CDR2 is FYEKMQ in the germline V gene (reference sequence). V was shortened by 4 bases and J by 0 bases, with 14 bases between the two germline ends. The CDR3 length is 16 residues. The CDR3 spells CASSSRAGASTDTQYF. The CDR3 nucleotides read TGTGCCAGCAGCTCCCGGGCGGGGGCAAGCACAGATACGCAGTATTTT.

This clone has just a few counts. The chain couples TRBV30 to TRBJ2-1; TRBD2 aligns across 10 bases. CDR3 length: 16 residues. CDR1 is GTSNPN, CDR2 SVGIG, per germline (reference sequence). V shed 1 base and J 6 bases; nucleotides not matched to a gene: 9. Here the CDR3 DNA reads TGTGCCTGGAGTGAAATACTAGCGGGGAAGGGCAATGAGCAGTTCTTC. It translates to CAWSEILAGKGNEQFF.

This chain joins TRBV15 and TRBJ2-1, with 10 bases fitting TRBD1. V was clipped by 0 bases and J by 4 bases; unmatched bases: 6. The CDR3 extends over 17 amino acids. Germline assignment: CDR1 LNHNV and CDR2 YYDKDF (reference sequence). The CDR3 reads CATSREPPGQGYNEQFF. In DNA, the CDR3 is TGTGCCACCAGCAGAGAACCCCCGGGACAGGGGTACAATGAGCAGTTCTTC.

CDR3 sequence (DNA): TGTGCCAGCAGTTCCGCAGGGGACGGAAATCAGCCCCAGCATTTT. Its translation: CASSSAGDGNQPQHF. The chain carries TRBV27 and TRBJ1-5; D possibly corresponds to TRBD1 (6 bases). The CDR3 runs to 15 residues. In germline, CDR1 is MNHEY, CDR2 SMNVEV (reference sequence). The ends were cut back, 4 bases at V and 4 bases at J, with 14 bases in the middle.

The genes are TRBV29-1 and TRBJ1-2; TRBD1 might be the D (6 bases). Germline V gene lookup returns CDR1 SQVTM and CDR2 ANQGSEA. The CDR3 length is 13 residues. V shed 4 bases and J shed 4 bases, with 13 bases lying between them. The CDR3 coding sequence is TGCAGCGTTGTTACGACAGGTTCCTATGGCTACACCTTC. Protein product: CSVVTTGSYGYTF.

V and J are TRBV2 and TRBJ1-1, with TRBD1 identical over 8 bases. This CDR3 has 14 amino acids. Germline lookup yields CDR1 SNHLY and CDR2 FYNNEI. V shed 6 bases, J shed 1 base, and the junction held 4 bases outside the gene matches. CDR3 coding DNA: TGTGCCAGCAGACCAGGACAGGGGAACACTGAAGCTTTCTTT. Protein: CASRPGQGNTEAFF.

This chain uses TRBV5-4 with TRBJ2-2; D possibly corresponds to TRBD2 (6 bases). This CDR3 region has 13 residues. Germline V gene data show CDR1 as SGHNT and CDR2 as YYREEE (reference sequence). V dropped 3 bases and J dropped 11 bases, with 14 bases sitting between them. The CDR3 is CASSSLGTPELFF. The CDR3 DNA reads TGTGCCAGCAGCTCCCTTGGGACTCCTGAGCTGTTTTTT. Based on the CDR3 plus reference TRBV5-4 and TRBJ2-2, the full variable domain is ETGVTQSPTHLIKTRGQQVTLRCSSQSGHNTVSWYQQALGQGPQFIFQYYREEENGRGNFPPRFSGLQFPNYSSELNVNALELDDSALYLCASSSLGTPELFFGEGSRLTVL.

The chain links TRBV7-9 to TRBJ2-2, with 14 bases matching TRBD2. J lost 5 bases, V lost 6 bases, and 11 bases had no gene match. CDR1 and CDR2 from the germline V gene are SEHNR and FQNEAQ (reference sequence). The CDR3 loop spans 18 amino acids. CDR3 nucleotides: TGTGCCAGCAGTTCCGGACTAGCGGGAGGCCTATTGACCGGGGAGCTGTTTTTT. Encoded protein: CASSSGLAGGLLTGELFF.

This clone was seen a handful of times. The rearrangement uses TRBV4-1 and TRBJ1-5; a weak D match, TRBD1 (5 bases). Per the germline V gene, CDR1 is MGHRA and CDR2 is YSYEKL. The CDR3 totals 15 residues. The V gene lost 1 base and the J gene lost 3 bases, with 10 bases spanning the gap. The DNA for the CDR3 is TGCGCCAGCAGCCAAGCTGGGGGTACCAATCAGCCCCAGCATTTT. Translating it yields CASSQAGGTNQPQHF.

DNA of the CDR3: TGTGCCAGCAGTCCCTCGGGAGATACGCAGTATTTT. This sequence encodes CASSPSGDTQYF. The chain links TRBV6-5 to TRBJ2-3; D is unresolved. CDR1 MNHEY and CDR2 SVGAGI come from the germline V gene. The CDR3 consists of 12 residues. With 5 bases removed from V and 5 bases from J, the gap between germline ends came to 8 bases.

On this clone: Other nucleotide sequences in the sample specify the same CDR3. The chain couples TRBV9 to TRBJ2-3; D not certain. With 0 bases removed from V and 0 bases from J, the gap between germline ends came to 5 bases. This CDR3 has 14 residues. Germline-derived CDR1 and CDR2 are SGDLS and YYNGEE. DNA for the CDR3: TGTGCCAGCAGCGTAGTGGGGAGCACAGATACGCAGTATTTT. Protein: CASSVVGSTDTQYF. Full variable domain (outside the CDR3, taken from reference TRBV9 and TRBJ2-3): DSGVTQTPKHLITATGQRVTLRCSPRSGDLSVYWYQQSLDQGLQFLIQYYNGEERAKGNILERFSAQQFPDLHSELNLSSLELGDSALYFCASSVVGSTDTQYFGPGTRLTVL.

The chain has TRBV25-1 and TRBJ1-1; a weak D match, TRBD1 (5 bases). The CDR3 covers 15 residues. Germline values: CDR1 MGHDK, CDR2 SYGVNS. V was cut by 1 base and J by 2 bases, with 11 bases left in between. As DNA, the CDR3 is TGTGCCAGCAGTGAATCGTCGACAGAAAACACTGAAGCTTTCTTT. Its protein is CASSESSTENTEAFF.

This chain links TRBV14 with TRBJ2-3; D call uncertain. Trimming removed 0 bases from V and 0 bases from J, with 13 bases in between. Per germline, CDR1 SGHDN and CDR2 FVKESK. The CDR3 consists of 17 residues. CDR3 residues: CASSQDSGFSSTDTQYF. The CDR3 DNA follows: TGTGCCAGCAGCCAAGACTCCGGATTTTCTAGCACAGATACGCAGTATTTT. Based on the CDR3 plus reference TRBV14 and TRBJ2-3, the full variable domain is EAGVTQFPSHSVIEKGQTVTLRCDPISGHDNLYWYRRVMGKEIKFLLHFVKESKQDESGMPNNRFLAERTGGTYSTLKVQPAELEDSGVYFCASSQDSGFSSTDTQYFGPGTRLTVL.

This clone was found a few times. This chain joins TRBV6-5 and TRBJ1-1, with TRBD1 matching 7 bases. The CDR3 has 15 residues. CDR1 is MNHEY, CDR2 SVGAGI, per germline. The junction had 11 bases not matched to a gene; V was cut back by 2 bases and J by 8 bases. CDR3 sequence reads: CASSYGAGGYGEAFF. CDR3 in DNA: TGTGCCAGCAGTTACGGGGCAGGGGGATACGGAGAAGCTTTCTTT.

In nucleotides, the CDR3 is TGTGCCAGCAGCTTAGGGGTCGGGACTACCTACGAGCAGTACTTC. Translation gives CASSLGVGTTYEQYF. The rearrangement uses TRBV11-2 and TRBJ2-7; 7 nucleotides align to TRBD2. This CDR3 has 15 amino acids. CDR1 is SGHAT, CDR2 FQNNGV, per germline. V dropped 1 base and J dropped 2; count of bases not matched to a gene: 5.

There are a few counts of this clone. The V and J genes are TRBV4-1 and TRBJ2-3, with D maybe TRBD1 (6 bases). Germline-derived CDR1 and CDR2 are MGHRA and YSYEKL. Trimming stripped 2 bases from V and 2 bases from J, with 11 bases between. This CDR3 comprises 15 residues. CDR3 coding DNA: TGCGCCAGCAGCCAAAGGGGACAACTCACAGATACGCAGTATTTT. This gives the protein CASSQRGQLTDTQYF.

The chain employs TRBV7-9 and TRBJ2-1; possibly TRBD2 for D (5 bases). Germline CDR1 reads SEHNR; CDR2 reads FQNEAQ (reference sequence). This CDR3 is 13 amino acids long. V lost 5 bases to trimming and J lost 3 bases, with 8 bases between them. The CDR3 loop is CASSIRGYNEQFF. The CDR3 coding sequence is TGTGCCAGCAGCATCCGGGGCTACAATGAGCAGTTCTTC. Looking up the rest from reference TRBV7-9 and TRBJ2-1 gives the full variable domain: DTGVSQNPRHKITKRGQNVTFRCDPISEHNRLYWYRQTLGQGPEFLTYFQNEAQLEKSRLLSDRFSAERPKGSFSTLEIQRTEQGDSAMYLCASSIRGYNEQFFGPGTRLTVL.

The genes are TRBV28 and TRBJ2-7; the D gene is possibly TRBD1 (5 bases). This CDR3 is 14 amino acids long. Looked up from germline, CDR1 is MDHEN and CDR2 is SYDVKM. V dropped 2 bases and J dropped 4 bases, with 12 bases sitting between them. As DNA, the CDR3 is TGTGCCAGCAGTTTACCTTTGGGGCAGTACGAGCAGTACTTC. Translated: CASSLPLGQYEQYF.

The CDR3 is CASSRNTGELFF. CDR3 sequence (DNA): TGCGCCAGCAGCAGGAACACCGGGGAGCTGTTTTTT. This rearrangement joins TRBV4-1 to TRBJ2-2; the D is unclear. The CDR3 loop spans 12 amino acids. Germline V gene sequence: CDR1 MGHRA, CDR2 YSYEKL. V gave up 5 bases and J gave up 1 base, with 2 bases separating them.